This T cell receptor beta chain appears in the sequencing data of a study of Ad26.COV2.S vaccination and SARS-CoV-2 variants. Looking at the study overall: COV1001, an Ad26.COV2.S trial, supplied this vaccine-arm donor.

Clones were read by immunoSEQ multiplex PCR, and TCRdb kept only the in-frame ones, dropping some. Among approximately 350,000 clones, 83% were seen once, and the ten largest hold 7.4%. V dropped 4 bases and J dropped 2; count of bases not matched to a gene: 3. This CDR3 is built from 14 residues. The germline gives CDR1 SGHRS, CDR2 YFSETQ. Treatment noted: about 20 received Ad26.COV2.S at low or high dose, single or two shots; 5 received placebo; per-sample allocation not given. Following the first vaccine or placebo injection, samples were taken on day 63. Wuhan-strain SARS-CoV-2 spike was expressed by the Ad26 vector that made up the vaccine.

This sequence joins TRBV5-1 and TRBJ2-3; TRBD2 aligns across 8 bases. The sequenced sample was peripheral blood, obtained in a trial of Ad26.COV2.S vaccine versus placebo. The TCR originated in a person aged 18-60 years who received the Ad26.COV2.S COVID-19 vaccine or a placebo. DNA for the CDR3: TGCGCCAGCAGCCCGGGGGGGCCCACAGATACGCAGTATTTT. It translates to CASSPGGPTDTQYF.